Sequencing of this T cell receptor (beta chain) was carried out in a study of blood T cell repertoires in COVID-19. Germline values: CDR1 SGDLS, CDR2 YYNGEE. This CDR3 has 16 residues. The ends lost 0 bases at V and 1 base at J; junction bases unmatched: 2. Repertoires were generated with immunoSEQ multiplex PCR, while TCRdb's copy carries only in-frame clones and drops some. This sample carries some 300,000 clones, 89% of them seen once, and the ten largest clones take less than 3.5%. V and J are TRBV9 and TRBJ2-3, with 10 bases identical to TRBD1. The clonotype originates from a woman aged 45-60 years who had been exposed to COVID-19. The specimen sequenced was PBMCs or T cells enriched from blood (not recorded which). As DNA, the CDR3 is TGTGCCAGCAGCGTAGTTGGGACAGGGGGCACAGATACGCAGTATTTT. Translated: CASSVVGTGGTDTQYF.